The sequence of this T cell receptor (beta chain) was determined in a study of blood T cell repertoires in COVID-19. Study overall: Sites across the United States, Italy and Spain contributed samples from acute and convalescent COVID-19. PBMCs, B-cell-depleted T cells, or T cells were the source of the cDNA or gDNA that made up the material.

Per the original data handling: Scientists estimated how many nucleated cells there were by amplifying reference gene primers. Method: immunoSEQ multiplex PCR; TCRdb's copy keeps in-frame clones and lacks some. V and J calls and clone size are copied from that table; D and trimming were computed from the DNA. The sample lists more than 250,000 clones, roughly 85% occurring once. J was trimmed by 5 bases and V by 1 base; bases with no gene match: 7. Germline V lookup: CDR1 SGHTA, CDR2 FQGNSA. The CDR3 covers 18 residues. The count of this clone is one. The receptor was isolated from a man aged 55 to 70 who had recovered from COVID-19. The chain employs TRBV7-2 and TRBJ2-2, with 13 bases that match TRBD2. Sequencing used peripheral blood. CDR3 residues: CASSLVLAGGLRTGELFF. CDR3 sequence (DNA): TGTGCCAGCAGCTTAGTACTAGCGGGAGGGCTGAGGACCGGGGAGCTGTTTTTT. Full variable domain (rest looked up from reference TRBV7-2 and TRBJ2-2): GAGVSQSPSNKVTEKGKDVELRCDPISGHTALYWYRQSLGQGLEFLIYFQGNSAPDKSGLPSDRFSAERTGGSVSTLTIQRTQQEDSAVYLCASSLVLAGGLRTGELFFGEGSRLTVL.